Described below is a single T cell receptor (beta chain) sequence and its context. The antigen remains unidentified. Method: immunoSEQ multiplex PCR; TCRdb's copy keeps in-frame clones and lacks some. The sample carries more than 60,000 clones, about 85% recorded once. The data were taken from a study of OX40 agonist ivuxolimab in advanced cancers. Points from the study as a whole: The 0.1-3.0 mg/kg partial responders had among the lowest clonal expansion. In the 0.1 to 3.0 mg/kg range, CD4+ and CD8+ blood T cells had expanded clonally by week 6. The authors also found low normalized T-cell clonal expansion in some nonresponders.

Trimming cost V 4 bases and J 10 bases, with 11 bases left between them. The CDR3 spans 11 residues. Germline CDR1 and CDR2: GTSNPN and SVGIG (reference sequence). The input for sequencing was CD4+ or CD8+ T cells sorted from blood, taken in a trial of the OX40 agonist ivuxolimab. This TCR was sampled from an adult with an advanced solid tumor such as melanoma, head and neck, liver or kidney cancer. V and J are TRBV30 and TRBJ2-1, with unresolved D. The DNA for the CDR3 is TGTGCCTGGATCTCTCGGAGCGAGCAGTTCTTC. This sequence encodes CAWISRSEQFF.